The T cell receptor (beta chain) described here comes from a study of T cell changes during pregnancy in multiple sclerosis. The CDR3 is 14 residues long. The ends were cut back, 1 base at V and 3 bases at J, with 9 bases in the middle. The V gene's germline CDR1 is MGHRA and CDR2 YSYEKL. Data came from immunoSEQ multiplex PCR; TCRdb stores just in-frame clones and leaves some out. The table records 83,000 or so clones, approximately 95% of them present only once. This TCR was sampled from a female donor in good health, enrolled as a control in a pregnancy study. The sample here was peripheral blood, taken after pregnancy. The chain employs TRBV4-1 and TRBJ2-5, with a possible D match to TRBD1 (6 bases). The DNA for the CDR3 is TGCGCCAGCAGCCAAGTCAGGACAGAAGAGACCCAGTACTTC. Its protein is CASSQVRTEETQYF.